Below, 18 T cell receptor beta chains from the same sample are listed, as sequenced in a study of blood T cell repertoires in COVID-19. Sequencing used immunoSEQ multiplex PCR; TCRdb keeps in-frame clones, though not all of them. The data contain 250,000 or so clones, 75% to 90% of them seen just once; the ten biggest clones take up 4% to 5%. The sequenced sample was peripheral blood. The source is a middle-aged woman who had recovered from COVID-19.

This chain connects TRBV4-3 to TRBJ2-1; the match to TRBD1 covers 9 bases. The CDR3 consists of 15 residues. Trimming took 4 bases from V and 5 from J; bases not matched to a gene: 6. Germline loops: CDR1 LGHNA, CDR2 YSLEER. CDR3 amino acids: CASSLQGASHNEQFF. The CDR3 DNA reads TGCGCCAGCAGCCTACAGGGGGCGTCCCACAATGAGCAGTTCTTC.

The chain couples TRBV7-9 to TRBJ2-5; 9 bases align to TRBD2. The CDR3 is 15 amino acids. Unmatched junction bases numbered 6, after V lost 3 bases and J lost 4 bases. Per germline, CDR1 SEHNR and CDR2 FQNEAQ (reference sequence). DNA of the CDR3: TGTGCCAGCAGCTTTCTTAGCGGGGGCCCAGAGACCCAGTACTTC. Translation gives CASSFLSGGPETQYF.

V gene TRBV3-1 (or the pseudogene TRBV3-2) combines with J gene TRBJ2-7; 11 positions agree with TRBD1. The V gene's germline CDR1 is LGHDT and CDR2 YNNKEL (reference sequence). The CDR3 has 15 amino acids. V lost 2 bases, J lost 6 bases, and 6 bases stayed unmatched. DNA for the CDR3: TGTGCCAGCAGCCAATATGGGACAGGGGGAGGCGAGCAGTACTTC. Its translation is CASSQYGTGGGEQYF.

The chain joins TRBV29-1 to TRBJ2-3; D possibly corresponds to TRBD1 (6 bases). The V gene's germline CDR1 is SQVTM and CDR2 ANQGSEA. The length of the CDR3 is 13 residues. Deletions cut 3 bases from V and 6 bases from J, with 13 bases between. CDR3 amino acids: CSVDKNQGDTQYF. The CDR3 nucleotides are TGCAGCGTTGATAAAAACCAGGGGGATACGCAGTATTTT.

The chain uses TRBV10-3 and TRBJ1-6; 9 positions match TRBD1. V shed 3 bases and J 9 bases; nucleotides not matched to a gene: 9. The CDR3 consists of 16 residues. Germline V gene lookup returns CDR1 ENHRY and CDR2 SYGVKD. CDR3: CAISDRITGGSSPLHF. The DNA of the CDR3 is TGTGCCATCAGTGATCGTATAACAGGGGGCTCTTCACCCCTCCACTTT.

The genes are TRBV30 and TRBJ1-6; 10 bases are shared with TRBD1. Trimming took 3 bases from V and 7 from J; bases not matched to a gene: 6. The CDR3 has 15 residues. Per germline, CDR1 GTSNPN and CDR2 SVGIG (reference sequence). Here the CDR3 reads CAWRTGGSSNSPLHF. In nucleotides, the CDR3 is TGTGCCTGGAGGACAGGGGGCTCGTCAAATTCACCCCTCCACTTT.

The CDR3 loop reads CASSYPRETDGYTF. CDR3 in DNA: TGCGCCAGCAGCTATCCGAGGGAGACCGATGGCTACACCTTC. The rearrangement uses TRBV5-1 and TRBJ1-2; D remains ambiguous. Per germline, CDR1 SGHRS and CDR2 YFSETQ. CDR3 size: 14 residues. The V gene lost 3 bases and the J gene lost 6 bases, with 15 bases spanning the gap.

The V gene is TRBV2, the J gene TRBJ2-7; 9 bases align to TRBD1. Germline-derived CDR1 and CDR2 are SNHLY and FYNNEI. V lost 5 bases and J lost 4; bases outside the gene matches: 12. This CDR3 spans 16 amino acids. As DNA, the CDR3 is TGTGCCAGCAGTCAATACCGGGACAGGGAGACATACGAGCAGTACTTC. It codes for CASSQYRDRETYEQYF.

The chain carries TRBV2 and TRBJ2-5; D may be TRBD1 (5 bases). CDR1 is SNHLY, CDR2 FYNNEI, per germline. V lost 8 bases and J 5 bases, leaving 15 bases between the germline ends. This CDR3 region has 13 residues. DNA for the CDR3: TGTGCCAGCGCCCCCAGGGTAGGCGAGACCCAGTACTTC. The encoded protein is CASAPRVGETQYF.

This rearrangement joins TRBV14 to TRBJ2-7; 8 bases are a match to TRBD2. The trim removed 5 bases at V and 9 bases at J, leaving 15 bases unmatched. Per the germline V gene, CDR1 is SGHDN and CDR2 is FVKESK. The CDR3 covers 15 residues. CDR3 residues: CASSESSGWKFGQYV. CDR3 in DNA: TGTGCCAGCAGCGAATCTAGCGGGTGGAAGTTTGGGCAGTACGTC.

Worth noting for this clone: Other nucleotide sequences from this sample produce the same CDR3. This chain joins TRBV6-5 and TRBJ1-2, with no clear D. Germline V gene lookup returns CDR1 MNHEY and CDR2 SVGAGI. The V end was cut by 5 bases, the J end by 0 bases, with 7 bases between. This CDR3 spans 13 amino acids. CDR3 bases: TGTGCCAGCAGTCCCGGGTCTAACTATGGCTACACCTTC. Translated, it gives CASSPGSNYGYTF.

The chain employs TRBV3-1 (or the pseudogene TRBV3-2) and TRBJ2-2; 7 bases line up with TRBD2. The germline CDR1 and CDR2 sequences are LGHDT and YNNKEL (reference sequence). Unmatched junction bases numbered 6, after V lost 4 bases and J lost 4 bases. The CDR3 has 15 residues. CDR3 residues: CASSPVGGVTGELFF. In DNA, the CDR3 is TGTGCCAGCAGCCCAGTGGGGGGGGTCACCGGGGAGCTGTTTTTT.

The chain has TRBV10-3 and TRBJ2-2, with a weak D call TRBD1 (6 bases). V gave up 6 bases and J gave up 2 bases, with 13 bases separating them. Germline V lookup: CDR1 ENHRY, CDR2 SYGVKD. The CDR3 is 15 residues long. The CDR3 here is CAISGQILNTGELFF. CDR3 DNA sequence: TGTGCCATCAGCGGACAGATATTAAACACCGGGGAGCTGTTTTTT.

The genes are TRBV18 and TRBJ2-2; TRBD2 is a possible D gene (5 bases). The CDR3 has 14 amino acids. CDR1 and CDR2 from the germline V gene are KGHSH and LQKENI. V lost 0 bases and J lost 6, with 8 bases in between. CDR3 nucleotides: TGTGCCAGCTCACCACCGGACGGGGCCGGGGAGCTGTTTTTT. This codes for CASSPPDGAGELFF.

This CDR3 reads CASSGPGRGLAGGWAYNEQFF. CDR3 DNA sequence: TGTGCCAGTAGTGGACCCGGTAGAGGACTAGCGGGAGGGTGGGCCTACAATGAGCAGTTCTTC. V and J are TRBV19 and TRBJ2-1; TRBD2 matches at 15 bases. Per germline, CDR1 LNHDA and CDR2 SQIVND (reference sequence). The CDR3 is 21 amino acids. J gave up 2 bases and V 5 bases, and 16 bases lay outside the gene matches.

This clone was found once. This chain joins TRBV18 and TRBJ1-2; 10 nucleotides align to TRBD1. Germline V gene sequence: CDR1 KGHSH, CDR2 LQKENI. The length of the CDR3 is 14 residues. Trimming at V came to 6 bases and at J to 6 bases, leaving 7 bases not matched to a gene. CDR3 protein: CASSPGQGGDGYTF. The CDR3 DNA follows: TGTGCCAGCTCCCCTGGACAGGGGGGAGATGGCTACACCTTC.

The chain joins TRBV28 to TRBJ2-7; D is possibly TRBD1 (6 bases). CDR1 and CDR2 (germline): MDHEN, SYDVKM. The V end lost 6 bases, the J end lost 5 bases, and 35 bases lay between the germline ends. The CDR3 totals 20 residues. The CDR3: CASSPSTHTRGRGKANEQYF. The CDR3, as DNA: TGTGCCAGCAGCCCATCAACACATACCCGCGGCAGGGGTAAAGCCAACGAGCAGTACTTC. The variable domain in full, completed from reference TRBV28 and TRBJ2-7, reads DVKVTQSSRYLVKRTGEKVFLECVQDMDHENMFWYRQDPGLGLRLIYFSYDVKMKEKGDIPEGYSVSREKKERFSLILESASTNQTSMYLCASSPSTHTRGRGKANEQYFGPGTRLTVT.

The V and J genes are TRBV6-6 and TRBJ2-2, with a weak D call TRBD2 (5 bases). The V gene lost 8 bases and the J gene lost 1 base, with 5 bases spanning the gap. CDR3 length: 12 amino acids. Per the germline V gene, CDR1 is MNHNY and CDR2 is SVGAGI (reference sequence). The chain's CDR3 is CASEGNTGELFF. For the CDR3, the DNA is TGTGCCAGCGAGGGGAACACCGGGGAGCTGTTTTTT.